Sequencing of this T cell receptor (beta chain) was carried out in a study of T cells in Graves' hyperthyroidism and ophthalmopathy (dated by TCRdb to about 2019). Concerning the study at large: Peripheral blood was sampled at the time of initial diagnosis, prior to any treatment. Prospective prediction of ophthalmopathy was tested in an independent validation cohort consisting of 18 to 20 hyperthyroidism patients and some 15 patients who later progressed to ophthalmopathy. TCR Vbeta CDR3 sequencing of approximately 140 peripheral blood samples (roughly 41 ophthalmopathy, roughly 72 hyperthyroidism and approximately 17 progressor patients) is reported in the paper. The study also compared thyroid tissue and blood T-cell repertoires from a handful of Graves' hyperthyroidism patients. Once sampling was done, hyperthyroidism patients were given methimazole at a starting dose of 30 mg daily, whereas ophthalmopathy patients were given high-dose intravenous methylprednisolone. The 75 to 100 discovery patients were divided at random into training and test sets in a 7:3 ratio. To identify distinguishing TCR V-J signatures, a discovery cohort of 95 to 100 patients was used, comprising 43 with Graves' ophthalmopathy and some 57 with stable Graves' hyperthyroidism.

Stable Graves' hyperthyroidism was defined as no progression to ophthalmopathy during 18 months of follow-up. Hyperthyroidism patients were newly diagnosed, had a disease duration of under 2 months, and were aged 18 to 65 years. Exclusion was applied to patients with uncontrolled infections, other autoimmune diseases, pregnancy or lactation. Diagnoses were based on clinical symptoms, serum thyroxine and TRAb, thyroid ultrasound and orbital computed tomography. PBMCs were isolated from about 10 ml of fresh peripheral blood by Ficoll-Paque density gradient centrifugation. Total RNA was extracted with Trizol reagent, and quality was checked on an Agilent 2100 Bioanalyzer. Including cysteine and phenylalanine, the CDR3 has 15 amino acids. CDR3 DNA is the only sequence kept; it has 45 bases, read in frame from the first base. The V end loses 6 bases and the J end loses 1 base, and a stretch of 16 bases separates them. The CDR1 and CDR2 encoded by the germline V gene are MNHNS and SASEGT.

Paper-wide results and their limitations: Sample size was not statistically predetermined, and investigators were not blinded to group allocation. In validation, the model predicted progression to ophthalmopathy with just under 71% sensitivity and 72% to 75% specificity, a median of 6.5 months before onset. Ophthalmopathy was separated from stable hyperthyroidism by a 13 V-J signature model, with over 85% sensitivity and approximately 81% specificity obtained in cross-validation and 80%/75% obtained in testing. Most expanded thyroid clonotypes (frequency above 0.001) were also detected in blood, a finding suggesting that blood repertoires may reflect thyroid immune responses.

Amplification of TCR beta CDR3 regions was carried out from RNA transcripts. The first round of RT-PCR for the TCR CDR3 was performed with the HTBI primer set and the Qiagen OneStep RT-PCR kit. A second multiplex PCR round built the libraries, followed by size selection and purification. Libraries were sequenced paired-end with 100 bp reads on an Illumina HiSeq2000. The authors' pipeline ran thus. SOAPnuke was used to process the raw data, with reads discarded if the reads contained adapters or uncalled bases, had a mean Phred below 15, or lacked an exact constant-primer or identifier match. High-quality paired reads were merged using COPE v1.2.5, and each unique nucleotide sequence was defined as a clonotype. MiTCR v1.1 was used to align the clonotypes against IMGT TRBV, TRBD and TRBJ reference segments. The analysis included only V-J combinations with a frequency above 0.0001, which together covered over 98% of the repertoires. A TCS score was defined as the ratio between F50 (clonal expansion) and ExV (chaos), using BLOSUM62-based TCRdist between CDR3 peptides within each V-J. Welch's t-statistics and random forest reduced fewer than 550 V-J features to 13, which were used in a naive Bayes classifier (R e1071). Using fastp at Q25 and MiXCR, TCRdb reprocessed the public reads and kept productive beta chains. One record per CDR3 amino acid sequence lists the most common genes and DNA. The V and J calls reflect TCRdb's pipeline rather than the authors' work. The sample table records 350,000 to 400,000 distinct CDR3 sequences; roughly 19% of these occur just once. In total, the top ten clones hold around 3.4% of the sample.

This clonotype has ten or more counts. Its antigen is currently not known. Base qualities were left out, and no much larger clone turns up one base away. The V and J genes are TRBV6-1 and TRBJ2-7; the D gene could be TRBD1 or TRBD2, each one agreeing over 5 bases. What was sequenced was blood. This receptor was obtained from a young woman with Graves' hyperthyroidism. The CDR3: CASSPDGGGSYEQYF. The nucleotides read TGTGCCAGCAGCCCCGATGGGGGTGGGTCCTACGAGCAGTACTTC.